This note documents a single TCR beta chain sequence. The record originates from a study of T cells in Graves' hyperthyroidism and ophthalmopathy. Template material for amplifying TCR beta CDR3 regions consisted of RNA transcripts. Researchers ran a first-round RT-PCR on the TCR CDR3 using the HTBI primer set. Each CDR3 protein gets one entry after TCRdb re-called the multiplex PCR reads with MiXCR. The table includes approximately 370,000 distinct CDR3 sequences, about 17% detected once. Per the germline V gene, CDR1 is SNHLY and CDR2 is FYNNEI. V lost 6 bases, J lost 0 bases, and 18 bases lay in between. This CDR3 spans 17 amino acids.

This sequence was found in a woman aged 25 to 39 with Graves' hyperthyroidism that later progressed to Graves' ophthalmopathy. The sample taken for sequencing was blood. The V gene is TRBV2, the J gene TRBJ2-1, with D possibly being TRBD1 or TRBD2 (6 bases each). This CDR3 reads CASSQEGGFSSYNEQFF. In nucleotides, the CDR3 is TGTGCCAGCAGCCAAGAGGGGGGCTTTAGCTCCTACAATGAGCAGTTCTTC.